These 9 T cell receptor beta chains originate from one sample sequenced in a study of Graves' ophthalmopathy and Graves' hyperthyroidism. CDR3 regions of TCR beta were amplified from RNA transcripts. HTBI-primed first-round RT-PCR preceded second-round multiplex PCR. TCRdb independently ran MiXCR on the multiplex PCR reads; one entry per CDR3 protein. This table has about 700,000 distinct CDR3 sequences, 35% to 50% appearing once. Sample: peripheral blood. The receptors were gathered from an adult man with Graves' ophthalmopathy.

Ten or more counts support this clonotype. The junction shows a germline mismatch at one end, possibly a read error. The rearrangement uses TRBV5-1 and TRBJ1-4, with 7 positions matching TRBD1. The CDR3 sequence is 14 residues long. The germline V gene has CDR1 SGHRS and CDR2 YFSETQ. The CDR3: CASSLGDSNEKLFF. The CDR3 nucleotides read TGTGCCAGCAGCTTAGGGGACAGTAATGAAAAACTGTTTTTT.

This clonotype was seen a handful of times. The chain couples TRBV6-6 to TRBJ1-1; TRBD1 is a possible D gene (6 bases). In germline, CDR1 is MNHNY, CDR2 SVGAGI (reference sequence). The CDR3 has 16 residues. V was trimmed by 5 bases and J by 1 base, leaving 17 bases between them. CDR3 sequence: CASSTQKGHPNTEAFF. DNA of the CDR3: TGTGCCAGCAGTACACAGAAGGGACACCCGAACACTGAAGCTTTCTTT.

This rearrangement joins TRBV7-9 to TRBJ2-5, with TRBD2 as a possible D gene (5 bases). Looked up from germline, CDR1 is SEHNR and CDR2 is FQNEAQ (reference sequence). V dropped 3 bases and J dropped 10 bases, with 9 bases sitting between them. This CDR3 is 11 amino acids long. The CDR3: CASSFGLSQYF. CDR3 DNA: TGTGCCAGCAGCTTTGGACTGAGCCAGTACTTC.

In this sample, this clonotype turned up many times. The chain carries TRBV6-1 and TRBJ1-1, with a weak D call TRBD1 (6 bases). The CDR3 is made up of 13 amino acids. Germline loops: CDR1 MNHNS, CDR2 SASEGT. Trimming removed 5 bases at V and 4 bases at J, with 11 bases between. The CDR3 here is CASSRQATTEAFF. Written as DNA, the CDR3 is TGTGCCAGCAGTAGACAGGCTACCACTGAAGCTTTCTTT.

The chain uses TRBV9 and TRBJ2-7; 11 bases align to TRBD1. Germline lookup yields CDR1 SGDLS and CDR2 YYNGEE. The CDR3 length is 15 residues. The V and J ends lost 3 bases and 1 base, in that order; junction bases with no gene match: 3. The CDR3 sequence: CASSAGTGGSYEQYF. Here the CDR3 DNA reads TGTGCCAGCAGCGCAGGGACAGGGGGATCCTACGAGCAGTACTTC.

This clonotype was observed a handful of times. The chain joins TRBV5-8 to TRBJ1-1; D perhaps matches TRBD1 (5 bases). The germline V gene has CDR1 SGHTS and CDR2 YDEGEE. The CDR3 length is 13 residues. Deletions cut 2 bases from V and 4 bases from J, with 9 bases between. DNA of the CDR3: TGTGCCAGCAGCTTCAAGGGGAGCACTGAAGCTTTCTTT. Its translation: CASSFKGSTEAFF.

This clonotype was found a few times. The rearrangement uses TRBV15 and TRBJ1-4; D is perhaps TRBD1 (6 bases). CDR1 and CDR2 from the germline V gene are LNHNV and YYDKDF (reference sequence). Trimming shortened V by 0 bases and J by 7 bases, and 12 bases separated the two germline ends. This CDR3 region has 15 residues. The CDR3 region has the DNA TGTGCCACCAGCAGAGATAAGGGGGACACTGAAAAACTGTTTTTT. This sequence encodes CATSRDKGDTEKLFF.

This clonotype was counted between two and nine times. The chain employs TRBV20-1 and TRBJ1-1; no definite D call. Deletions cut 0 bases from V and 1 base from J, with 12 bases between. In germline, CDR1 is DFQATT, CDR2 SNEGSKA (reference sequence). The CDR3 spans 15 residues. CDR3 loop: CSARDRGYGNTEAFF. As DNA, the CDR3 is TGCAGTGCTAGAGATCGAGGGTACGGGAACACTGAAGCTTTCTTT.

A few counts support this clonotype. V is TRBV20-1 and J is TRBJ2-5; TRBD2 matches at 7 bases. J was trimmed by 5 bases and V by 3 bases; bases with no gene match: 3. CDR3 length: 12 residues. Germline V gene data show CDR1 as DFQATT and CDR2 as SNEGSKA (reference sequence). The CDR3 bases are TGCAGTGCTAGTCGGGGAGGGGAGACCCAGTACTTC. This sequence encodes CSASRGGETQYF.